This T cell receptor beta chain was recorded in a study of CD8 T cells in Susac syndrome. About the research overall: Patients with Susac syndrome were therapy-naive, on corticosteroids, or on intravenous immunoglobulin alone at the time that blood was drawn.

V lost 3 bases, J lost 9 bases, and 14 bases lay in between. The CDR3 covers 13 residues. Germline V gives CDR1 KGHSH, CDR2 LQKENI. An input of roughly 0.5 to 1 ug of RNA was subjected to reverse transcription using random hexamers. MiXCR was run by TCRdb on the immunoSEQ multiplex PCR reads, yielding one entry per CDR3 protein. The sample lists under 150,000 distinct CDR3 sequences; about 95% were seen once. The chain joins TRBV18 to TRBJ1-1, with D maybe TRBD1 (6 bases). The specimen sequenced was CD4+ T cells from PBMCs. The receptor was derived from a human donor with Susac syndrome. Written as DNA, the CDR3 is TGTGCCAGCTCACCGTCGAACAGGGAAAAAGCTTTCTTT. It translates to CASSPSNREKAFF. Looking up the rest from reference TRBV18 and TRBJ1-1 gives the full variable domain: NAGVMQNPRHLVRRRGQEARLRCSPMKGHSHVYWYRQLPEEGLKFMVYLQKENIIDESGMPKERFSAEFPKEGPSILRIQQVVRGDSAAYFCASSPSNREKAFFGQGTRLTVV.